One and the same sample provided the 22 T cell receptor beta chains below, sequenced in a study of cytomegalovirus exposure and HLA in healthy donors. A multiplex PCR was run with 60 Vbeta primers and 13 Jbeta primers. Repertoires were generated with immunoSEQ multiplex PCR, while TCRdb's copy carries only in-frame clones and drops some. The table has 150,000 to 200,000 clones, around three quarters seen once. Material: PBMCs. The origin of the receptors is a young woman in good health and CMV-seronegative.

The V and J genes are TRBV7-9 and TRBJ2-1; 7 nucleotides agree with TRBD1. The CDR3 extends over 16 amino acids. Germline V CDR1 and CDR2: SEHNR, FQNEAQ (reference sequence). V was clipped by 5 bases and J by 1 base; unmatched bases: 8. The CDR3 loop is CASSPLTGRSYNEQFF. DNA of the CDR3: TGTGCCAGCAGCCCGCTGACAGGGCGGTCCTACAATGAGCAGTTCTTC. The whole variable domain, filled in from reference TRBV7-9 and TRBJ2-1, reads DTGVSQNPRHKITKRGQNVTFRCDPISEHNRLYWYRQTLGQGPEFLTYFQNEAQLEKSRLLSDRFSAERPKGSFSTLEIQRTEQGDSAMYLCASSPLTGRSYNEQFFGPGTRLTVL.

The rearrangement links TRBV7-9 to TRBJ1-2, with 9 positions matching TRBD1. After removal of 3 bases from V and 4 bases from J, the junction contained 12 bases not matched to a gene. The CDR3 contains 17 residues. In germline, CDR1 is SEHNR, CDR2 FQNEAQ (reference sequence). CDR3 residues: CASSLLGTGREGYGYTF. CDR3 bases: TGTGCCAGCAGCTTGTTGGGGACAGGGAGAGAGGGCTATGGCTACACCTTC.

The chain employs TRBV12-5 and TRBJ2-1, with TRBD2 identical over 13 bases. Trimming at V came to 0 bases and at J to 1 base, leaving 6 bases not matched to a gene. The CDR3 sequence is 19 residues long. Per germline, CDR1 LGHNT and CDR2 FRNRAP. The DNA for the CDR3 is TGTGCTAGTGGTTTGGTAAGACTAGCGGGAGGTCCTTCCTACAATGAGCAGTTCTTC. It is translated as CASGLVRLAGGPSYNEQFF.

The genes are TRBV13 and TRBJ2-3; D unresolved. Trimming removed 7 bases at V and 0 bases at J, with 11 bases between. Germline assignment: CDR1 PRHDT and CDR2 FYEKMQ (reference sequence). This CDR3 contains 14 residues. The CDR3, as DNA: TGTGCCAGCATCAATCGAGGAAGCACAGATACGCAGTATTTT. Translation: CASINRGSTDTQYF.

V is TRBV27 and J is TRBJ1-2; D possibly corresponds to TRBD1 (5 bases). The CDR3 is made up of 16 amino acids. Germline-derived CDR1 and CDR2 are MNHEY and SMNVEV (reference sequence). V lost 5 bases to trimming and J lost 4 bases, with 20 bases between them. The CDR3 sequence: CASSAGHRLGAYGYTF. The CDR3, as DNA: TGTGCCAGCAGTGCCGGACACCGACTAGGTGCCTATGGCTACACCTTC.

V is TRBV7-2 and J is TRBJ2-2, with D possibly matching TRBD2 (6 bases). Trimming took 5 bases from V and 0 from J, leaving 10 bases between them. The V gene's germline CDR1 is SGHTA and CDR2 FQGNSA. The CDR3 is 15 amino acids. CDR3 DNA sequence: TGTGCCAGCAGCCGATGGGGGGCGAACACCGGGGAGCTGTTTTTT. Protein: CASSRWGANTGELFF.

The chain employs TRBV19 and TRBJ1-1, with TRBD1 matching over 8 bases. Germline V gene sequence: CDR1 LNHDA, CDR2 SQIVND (reference sequence). Trimming took 5 bases from V and 5 from J; bases not matched to a gene: 7. The CDR3 consists of 14 residues. CDR3 bases: TGTGCCAGTAGTTTCACAGGGGGGCGTACTGAAGCTTTCTTT. Protein: CASSFTGGRTEAFF.

The V call is TRBV9, the J call TRBJ2-7; 10 nucleotides line up with TRBD2. V lost 4 bases to trimming and J lost 5 bases; unmatched junction nucleotides: 6. In germline, CDR1 is SGDLS, CDR2 YYNGEE. The CDR3 extends over 14 amino acids. CDR3 region: CASSSIGLADEQYF. CDR3 DNA sequence: TGTGCCAGCAGCTCTATAGGACTAGCGGACGAGCAGTACTTC.

The CDR3 spells CASSLGQPNTEAFF. The CDR3 coding sequence is TGTGCCAGCAGTTTGGGACAGCCGAACACTGAAGCTTTCTTT. The V gene is TRBV6-5, the J gene TRBJ1-1; 7 bases align to TRBD1. V lost 4 bases to trimming and J lost 1 base; unmatched junction nucleotides: 3. CDR3 length: 14 amino acids. Germline loops: CDR1 MNHEY, CDR2 SVGAGI.

The CDR3 here is CASSLARAGEQYF. The CDR3 DNA follows: TGCGCCAGCAGCTTGGCTAGGGCGGGAGAGCAGTACTTC. This chain uses TRBV5-1 with TRBJ2-7; possible D gene TRBD2, 6 bases. Trimming took 0 bases from V and 7 from J, leaving 11 bases between them. Germline loops: CDR1 SGHRS, CDR2 YFSETQ. The CDR3 is 13 amino acids.

V and J are TRBV4-3 and TRBJ1-5; the D is unclear. CDR1 is LGHNA and CDR2 is YSLEER in the germline V gene. CDR3 length: 13 amino acids. Deletions cut 0 bases from V and 5 bases from J, with 5 bases between. Here the CDR3 DNA reads TGCGCCAGCAGCCAAGAACGGGATCAGCCCCAGCATTTT. The encoded protein is CASSQERDQPQHF.

The gene calls are TRBV27 and TRBJ2-5; D remains unclear. The CDR3 is 15 amino acids. Trimming pared 6 bases from V and 4 bases from J, leaving 18 bases between. Germline V lookup: CDR1 MNHEY, CDR2 SMNVEV (reference sequence). The CDR3 spells CASSEIGPTSETQYF. For the CDR3, the DNA is TGTGCCAGCAGCGAGATTGGGCCAACATCAGAGACCCAGTACTTC.

This clone appeared many times. V and J are TRBV6-1 and TRBJ2-6; possible D gene TRBD2, 5 bases. Germline assignment: CDR1 MNHNS and CDR2 SASEGT. V was clipped by 7 bases and J by 0 bases, with 10 bases between them. The CDR3 runs to 15 residues. The CDR3 nucleotides are TGTGCCAGCACCGAGAGGGACTCTGGGGCCAACGTCCTGACTTTC. Translation: CASTERDSGANVLTF.

The rearrangement links TRBV29-1 to TRBJ2-1, with D perhaps matching TRBD2 (5 bases). Germline CDR1 reads SQVTM; CDR2 reads ANQGSEA. The CDR3 has 11 residues. V lost 4 bases to trimming and J lost 8 bases, with 9 bases between them. As DNA, the CDR3 is TGCAGCGTTGGACTATCCGATGAGCAGTTCTTC. Residues: CSVGLSDEQFF.

The genes are TRBV25-1 and TRBJ1-2; 11 bases fit TRBD1. Germline V gene lookup returns CDR1 MGHDK and CDR2 SYGVNS. The CDR3 runs to 14 residues. V lost 5 bases, J lost 7 bases, and 6 bases stayed unmatched. For the CDR3, the DNA is TGTGCCAGCAGTCGGGACAGGGGGTTCCCTGGCTACACCTTC. This codes for CASSRDRGFPGYTF.

Comment on this clone: The sample carries other DNA sequences with the same CDR3. The V gene is TRBV7-9, the J gene TRBJ2-7; the match to TRBD1 covers 7 bases. V gave up 5 bases and J gave up 0 bases; unmatched junction bases: 4. This CDR3 has 14 residues. The germline V gene encodes CDR1 SEHNR and CDR2 FQNEAQ (reference sequence). CDR3 sequence: CASSPRQGSYEQYF. In DNA, the CDR3 is TGTGCCAGCAGCCCCCGACAGGGCTCCTACGAGCAGTACTTC.

Remarks on this clone: An end of the junction does not agree with germline; a read error may underlie this. This sequence joins TRBV5-1 and TRBJ1-2, with 7 bases identical to TRBD1. Germline-derived CDR1 and CDR2 are SGHRS and YFSETQ. The CDR3 totals 15 residues. This chain's CDR3 is CASSLDRNLNYGYTF. The CDR3 coding sequence is TGCGCCAGCAGTTTGGACAGGAATTTAAACTATGGCTACACCTTC.

The chain employs TRBV5-1 and TRBJ2-7, with TRBD1 matching over 8 bases. The CDR3 contains 20 residues. Trimming cost V 0 bases and J 1 base; bases outside gene matches: 18. Germline V gene data show CDR1 as SGHRS and CDR2 as YFSETQ. This chain's CDR3 is CASSLACCIVGQGASYEQYF. The CDR3 DNA is TGCGCCAGCAGCTTGGCCTGCTGTATAGTCGGCCAGGGGGCTTCCTACGAGCAGTACTTC.

The V and J genes are TRBV30 and TRBJ2-3; TRBD2 aligns across 9 bases. V was pared by 2 bases and J by 3 bases, with 6 bases of the junction left unmatched. Per germline, CDR1 GTSNPN and CDR2 SVGIG (reference sequence). The CDR3 contains 15 residues. In nucleotides, the CDR3 is TGTGCCTGGAGTTCTAGCGGGACCTTTACAGATACGCAGTATTTT. Translating it yields CAWSSSGTFTDTQYF.

This clone occurred a few times. The chain combines TRBV7-9 with TRBJ2-7; D perhaps matches TRBD2 (7 bases). V was cut by 5 bases and J by 3 bases, with 17 bases left in between. Germline CDR1 SEHNR, CDR2 FQNEAQ (reference sequence). The CDR3 is made up of 15 amino acids. CDR3 DNA sequence: TGTGCCAGCAGCCCCCTAGGGGGGGAGGTCTACGAGCAGTACTTC. It codes for CASSPLGGEVYEQYF.

The rearrangement links TRBV6-5 to TRBJ1-2, with TRBD1 as a possible D gene (6 bases). The germline V and J ends were trimmed by 5 bases and 7 bases, with 8 bases remaining between them. The CDR3 has 11 amino acids. The germline CDR1 and CDR2 sequences are MNHEY and SVGAGI. The CDR3 sequence is CASSQGCGYTF. The CDR3 coding sequence is TGTGCCAGCAGTCAGGGGTGTGGCTACACCTTC.

V gene TRBV27 combines with J gene TRBJ2-2; 8 bases agree with TRBD1. The CDR3 covers 15 residues. Germline CDR1 MNHEY, CDR2 SMNVEV (reference sequence). With 5 bases clipped from V and 4 bases from J, the junction kept 6 bases outside the gene matches. CDR3 nucleotide sequence: TGTGCCAGCAGTCCGCAGGGGGCTGGCACCGGGGAGCTGTTTTTT. Translating gives CASSPQGAGTGELFF.